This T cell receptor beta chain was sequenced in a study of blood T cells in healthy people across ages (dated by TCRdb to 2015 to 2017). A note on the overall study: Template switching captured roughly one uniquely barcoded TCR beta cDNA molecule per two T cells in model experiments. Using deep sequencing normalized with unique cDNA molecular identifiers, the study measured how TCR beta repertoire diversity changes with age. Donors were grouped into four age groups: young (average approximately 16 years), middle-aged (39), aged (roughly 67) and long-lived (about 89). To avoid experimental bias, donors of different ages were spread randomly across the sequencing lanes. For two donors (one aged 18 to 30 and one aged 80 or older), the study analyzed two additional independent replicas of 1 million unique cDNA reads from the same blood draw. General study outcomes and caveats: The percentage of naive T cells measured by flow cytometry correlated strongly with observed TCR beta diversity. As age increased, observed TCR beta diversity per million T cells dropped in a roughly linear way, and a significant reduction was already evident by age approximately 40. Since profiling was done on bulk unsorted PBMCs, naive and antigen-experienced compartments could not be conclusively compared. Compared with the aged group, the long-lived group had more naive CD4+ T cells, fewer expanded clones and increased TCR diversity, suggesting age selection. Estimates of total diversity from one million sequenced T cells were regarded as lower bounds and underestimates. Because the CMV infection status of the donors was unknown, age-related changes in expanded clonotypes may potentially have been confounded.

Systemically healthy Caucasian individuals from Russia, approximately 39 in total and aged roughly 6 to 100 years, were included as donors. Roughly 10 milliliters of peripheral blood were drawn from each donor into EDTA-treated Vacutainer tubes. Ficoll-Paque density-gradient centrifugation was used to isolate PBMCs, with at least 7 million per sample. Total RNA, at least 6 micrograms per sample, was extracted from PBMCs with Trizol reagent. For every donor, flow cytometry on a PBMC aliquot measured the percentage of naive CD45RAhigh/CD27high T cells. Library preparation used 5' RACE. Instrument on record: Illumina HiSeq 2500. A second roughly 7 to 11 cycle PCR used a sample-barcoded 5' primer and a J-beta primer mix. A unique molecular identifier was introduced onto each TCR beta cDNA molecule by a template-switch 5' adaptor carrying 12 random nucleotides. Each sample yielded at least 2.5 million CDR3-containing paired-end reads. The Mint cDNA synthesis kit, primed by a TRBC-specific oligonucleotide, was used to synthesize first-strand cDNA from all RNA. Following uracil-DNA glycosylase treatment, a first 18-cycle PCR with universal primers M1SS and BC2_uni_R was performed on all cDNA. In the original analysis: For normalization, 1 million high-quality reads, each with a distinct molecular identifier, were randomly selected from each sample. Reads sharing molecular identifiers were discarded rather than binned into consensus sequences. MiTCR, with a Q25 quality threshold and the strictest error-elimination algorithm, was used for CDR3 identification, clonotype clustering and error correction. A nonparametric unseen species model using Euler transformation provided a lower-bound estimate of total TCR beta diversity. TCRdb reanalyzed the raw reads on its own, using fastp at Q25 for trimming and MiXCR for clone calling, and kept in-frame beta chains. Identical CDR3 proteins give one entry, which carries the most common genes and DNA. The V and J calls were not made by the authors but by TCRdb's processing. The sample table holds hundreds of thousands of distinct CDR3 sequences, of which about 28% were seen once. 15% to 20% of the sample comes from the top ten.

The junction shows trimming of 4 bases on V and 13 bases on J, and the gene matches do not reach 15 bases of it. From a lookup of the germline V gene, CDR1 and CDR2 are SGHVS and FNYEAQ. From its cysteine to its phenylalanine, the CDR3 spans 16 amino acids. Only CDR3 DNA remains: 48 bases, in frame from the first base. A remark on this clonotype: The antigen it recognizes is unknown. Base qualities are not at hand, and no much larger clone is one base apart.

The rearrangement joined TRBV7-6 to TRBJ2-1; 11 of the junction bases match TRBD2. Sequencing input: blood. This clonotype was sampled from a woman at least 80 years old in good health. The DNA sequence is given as TGTGCCAGCAGCTCCCTAGCGGGGGGACATCAAGAGACCCAGTTCTTC. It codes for CASSSLAGGHQETQFF.